This note documents a single T cell receptor (beta chain) sequence. Its antigen is still unknown. Before sequencing took place, the ViraFEST assay used viral peptide pools to expand antigen-specific CD4+ T cells. Once cultured for about 9 days, the cells underwent separation to obtain CD4+ T cells. Each person got two doses of an mRNA SARS-CoV-2 vaccine, BNT162b2 or mRNA-1273. Trimming left V 5 bases short and J 6 bases short, with 13 bases between. Germline CDR1 is SNHLY and CDR2 is FYNNEI. This CDR3 comprises 13 residues. Measured with immunoSEQ multiplex PCR; TCRdb has only the in-frame clones, and not every one. The top ten clones hold 8.2% of a sample with about 22,000 clones, 69% of them seen once. This record comes from a study of vaccination effects on CD4 cells after COVID-19.

The rearrangement uses TRBV2 and TRBJ1-2, with a tentative D call TRBD1 (5 bases). The source is a human donor who received a COVID-19 vaccine. This specimen consisted of CD4+ T cells from PBMCs cultured with SARS-CoV-2 spike peptides, obtained after COVID-19 vaccination. The CDR3 DNA reads TGTGCCAGCAGTTTGGGGCGGGGCGATGGCTACACCTTC. Protein: CASSLGRGDGYTF.